The rows below give T cell receptor beta chains drawn from one sample of a study of cytomegalovirus exposure and HLA in healthy donors. Using immunoSEQ multiplex PCR, the repertoire was profiled, and TCRdb retains in-frame clones only, with some absent. The sample includes approximately 99,000 clones, 70% to 85% of them seen just once. Specimen: PBMCs. These receptors originate from a woman aged 18 to 35 in good health and CMV-seronegative. CDR3s include the opening cysteine and the closing phenylalanine or tryptophan. The D gene is left open where the match is weak. Not every row has a clone size; where given, it reads once, few, many or a size class.

d_gene | j_gene | v_gene | abundance | CDR3aa | CDR3nt
NA | TRBJ2-4 | TRBV5-1 | NA | CASRAPELGLAKNIQYF | TGCGCCAGCAGGGCGCCGGAACTAGGACTAGCCAAAAACATTCAGTACTTC
NA | TRBJ1-1 | TRBV2 | NA | CASIPTYGDTHTEAFF | TGTGCCAGCATCCCAACTTACGGGGACACCCACACTGAAGCTTTCTTT
NA | TRBJ1-4 | TRBV29-1 | NA | CSVEEGVDEKLFF | TGCAGCGTTGAGGAGGGAGTTGATGAAAAACTGTTTTTT
NA | TRBJ1-1 | TRBV6-5 | few | CASIMLSGANTEAFF | TGTGCCAGCATTATGCTGTCAGGGGCGAACACTGAAGCTTTCTTT
NA | TRBJ2-5 | TRBV5-1 | NA | CASSHGTPQETQYF | TGCGCCAGCAGCCACGGGACTCCGCAAGAGACCCAGTACTTC
NA | TRBJ1-6 | TRBV7-8 | NA | CASSLGQADIWTGNSPLHF | TGTGCCAGCAGCTTAGGCCAGGCAGACATTTGGACGGGAAATTCACCCCTCCACTTT
NA | TRBJ1-1 | TRBV6-6 | NA | CASSYGGLRDGTEAFF | TGTGCCAGCAGTTACGGGGGCCTCAGGGATGGGACTGAAGCTTTCTTT
NA | TRBJ2-7 | TRBV27 | NA | CASSFRYPYEQYF | TGTGCCAGCAGTTTCCGGTATCCCTACGAGCAGTACTTC
NA | TRBJ2-2 | TRBV19 | NA | CASSIGRLGELFF | TGTGCCAGTAGTATTGGCAGGCTCGGGGAGCTGTTTTTT
NA | TRBJ2-7 | TRBV6-1 | NA | CASFKMAPPEQYF | TGTGCCAGCTTCAAAATGGCCCCGCCCGAGCAGTACTTC
TRBD2 | TRBJ2-5 | TRBV28 | NA | CASSSSTGTSGGERETQYF | TGTGCCAGCAGCTCCTCGACCGGGACTAGCGGGGGGGAGCGAGAGACCCAGTACTTC
TRBD1 | TRBJ2-7 | TRBV5-4 | NA | CASSFMTGGGEQYF | TGTGCCAGCAGCTTTATGACAGGGGGTGGCGAGCAGTACTTC
NA | TRBJ2-1 | TRBV5-1 | NA | CASSYPEEYNEQFF | TGCGCCAGCAGCTACCCCGAGGAGTACAATGAGCAGTTCTTC
TRBD1 | TRBJ1-2 | TRBV27 | NA | CASSSKGTGYGYTF | TGTGCCAGCAGTTCGAAAGGGACAGGCTATGGCTACACCTTC
NA | TRBJ1-1 | TRBV27 | NA | CASSEGHGNTEAFF | TGTGCCAGCAGTGAGGGACACGGGAACACTGAAGCTTTCTTT
TRBD2 | TRBJ2-5 | TRBV4-2 | NA | CASSQGTSPKETQYF | TGTGCCAGCAGCCAAGGGACTAGCCCGAAAGAGACCCAGTACTTC
NA | TRBJ2-1 | TRBV5-6 | NA | CASSLYVPRGEQFF | TGTGCCAGCAGCTTGTATGTCCCCCGGGGTGAGCAGTTCTTC
NA | TRBJ1-3 | TRBV7-9 | NA | CASSSTGLDGNTIYF | TGTGCCAGCAGCTCAACAGGGTTAGACGGAAACACCATATATTTT
NA | TRBJ2-7 | TRBV5-4 | NA | CASSPHPVYYEQYF | TGTGCCAGCAGCCCCCACCCGGTCTACTACGAGCAGTACTTC
TRBD1 | TRBJ1-1 | TRBV29-1 | NA | CSVMDRPEAFF | TGCAGCGTGATGGACAGGCCAGAAGCTTTCTTT
NA | TRBJ2-1 | TRBV29-1 | NA | CSVLGSWSYNEQFF | TGCAGCGTTTTGGGGAGTTGGTCATACAATGAGCAGTTCTTC
NA | TRBJ2-1 | TRBV29-1 | few | CSALVYNQGFF | TGCAGCGCCCTAGTTTATAACCAGGGGTTCTTC
NA | TRBJ1-5 | TRBV10-3 | NA | CAISDEAGGYSNQPQHF | TGTGCCATCAGTGATGAGGCGGGGGGATATAGCAATCAGCCCCAGCATTTT
NA | TRBJ1-1 | TRBV6-1 | NA | CASSVIVGGQTEAFF | TGTGCCAGCAGTGTAATCGTCGGAGGGCAGACTGAAGCTTTCTTT
TRBD1 | TRBJ1-2 | TRBV6-5 | NA | CASSTWTGGNGYTF | TGTGCCAGCAGTACTTGGACAGGGGGCAATGGCTACACCTTC
NA | TRBJ2-1 | TRBV9 | many | CASSLGGFNEQFF | TGTGCCAGCAGCCTTGGGGGGTTCAATGAGCAGTTCTTC
NA | TRBJ2-3 | TRBV6-5 | once | CATTGTDTQYF | TGTGCCACGACCGGGACAGATACGCAGTATTTT
NA | TRBJ1-2 | TRBV7-2 | NA | CASSLAAGPGNYGYTF | TGTGCCAGCAGCTTAGCCGCGGGGCCGGGCAACTATGGCTACACCTTC
NA | TRBJ2-7 | TRBV7-3 | NA | CASSSPGEGDEQYF | TGTGCCAGCAGCTCCCCGGGCGAGGGGGACGAGCAGTACTTC
TRBD1 | TRBJ2-5 | TRBV5-1 | NA | CASSPPQGAEIETQYF | TGCGCCAGCAGCCCGCCACAGGGGGCTGAAATAGAGACCCAGTACTTC
TRBD1 | TRBJ1-1 | TRBV6-1 | NA | CASQGDIPGAFF | TGTGCCAGCCAGGGGGATATCCCAGGAGCTTTCTTT
TRBD1 | TRBJ1-2 | TRBV7-9 | NA | CASSSTDRDYGYTF | TGTGCCAGCAGCTCCACCGACAGGGACTATGGCTACACCTTC
TRBD1 | TRBJ2-3 | TRBV19 | NA | CASRQGADTQYF | TGTGCCAGTAGACAGGGGGCAGATACGCAGTATTTT
TRBD1 | TRBJ1-6 | TRBV19 | NA | CASSIPRTGANSPLHF | TGTGCCAGTAGTATCCCTAGGACAGGGGCTAATTCACCCCTCCACTTT
NA | TRBJ2-1 | TRBV9 | NA | CASCPSGGSYNEQFF | TGTGCCAGCTGCCCCTCCGGGGGCTCCTACAATGAGCAGTTCTTC
NA | TRBJ2-5 | TRBV5-6 | NA | CASSLNGAGETQYF | TGTGCCAGCAGCTTGAATGGGGCTGGGGAGACCCAGTACTTC
NA | TRBJ1-2 | TRBV5-6 | once | CASSRSRSGDGYTF | TGTGCCAGCAGCCGTTCGAGGTCCGGGGATGGCTACACCTTC
TRBD1 | TRBJ1-4 | TRBV7-9 | NA | CASSNDLGQGFGEKLFF | TGTGCCAGCAGCAACGACCTTGGACAGGGATTCGGTGAAAAACTGTTTTTT
TRBD2 | TRBJ2-7 | TRBV10-2 | NA | CATGTSGGSSYEQYF | TGCGCCACCGGGACTAGCGGGGGGAGCTCCTACGAGCAGTACTTC
NA | TRBJ2-3 | TRBV19 | NA | CASSIDLSIGQIRDTQYF | TGTGCCAGTAGTATAGATCTGAGCATAGGACAGATAAGGGATACGCAGTATTTT